The entry below gives a single T cell receptor (beta chain) sequence along with its context. Only a few counts were recorded for this clonotype. No cognate antigen has been identified for it. Nothing much larger sits one base from this clone, and base qualities are not available. The study was a case-control design nested within a healthcare worker cohort in London, UK, with weekly nasopharyngeal swab PCR tests and blood sampling. Healthcare workers were recruited during the week of the UK lockdown, between 23 and 31 March 2020, and followed weekly for up to about 16 weeks. The library was built by means of 5' RACE. Sequencing was carried out with a NextSeq 500. Unique molecular identifiers were attached to individual cDNA molecules in the TCR library protocol so that sequencing error and PCR bias could be corrected. TCR alpha and beta chains were both sequenced, and the abundances of alpha and beta sequences in each sample were closely correlated with each other. Per the original workflow: Decombinator V4 was used to annotate TCR sequences for V gene, J gene and CDR3. Expanded TCRs were defined as changing significantly between any two time points under a Poisson model with p below 0.0001. TCR abundances were normalised to the total number of TCRs sequenced per sample and were expressed as counts per million. TRAV1-2 paired with TRAJ12, TRAJ20 or TRAJ33 defined MAIT TCRs, while TRAV10 paired with TRAJ18 defined iNKT TCRs. A search of VDJdb, accessed on 1 November 2021, was run for TCRs annotated to CMV, EBV and SARS-CoV-2, with TCRs annotated for multiple antigens excluded. In TCRdb, the public reads were trimmed at Q25 with fastp and aligned with MiXCR, with productive beta chains retained. When rows share a CDR3 protein, they turn into one entry using the most common DNA and genes. The V and J calls were not made by the authors but by TCRdb's processing. In all, the sample holds 110,000 or so distinct CDR3 sequences, and about 12% of those were seen once. Around 3% of the sample lies in the top ten.

Unmatched junction bases come to 5, with V trimmed by 0 bases and J by 0 bases. CDR1 is given as MNHEY and CDR2 as SVGAGI, both from the germline V gene. The CDR3 covers 16 residues, taking in both the cysteine and the phenylalanine. Only the CDR3 part of the read is kept: 48 bases, read in frame from the first base. The source of the sample is a study of early T cells in non-severe SARS-CoV-2 infection (dated by TCRdb to about 2021). Turning to the overall study: Because TCR sequencing relied on bulk RNA taken from unsorted whole blood, pairing of alpha and beta chains was not possible. The paper as a whole reports these results and caveats: VDJdb matching was skewed toward anti-spike CD8 responses and likely underestimated virus-specific expansions by missing private and CD4 specificities.

Sequencing used whole blood. The TCR comes from an adult who was a healthcare worker with PCR-confirmed SARS-CoV-2 infection or an uninfected control (not recorded which). Recombination linked TRBV6-5 to TRBJ2-7; 7 junctional bases match TRBD2. The nucleotide sequence is given as TGTGCCAGCAGTTACTCTACGGGGGGTGCCTCCTACGAGCAGTACTTC. Translated, it gives CASSYSTGGASYEQYF.